Each of the 6 T cell receptor beta chains below was sequenced from the same sample in a study of T-cell reconstitution after alpha-beta-depleted transplantation in children. During its preparation, the TCRbeta library received unique molecular identifiers. TCRdb reprocessed the PCR reads via MiXCR and lists one record per CDR3 protein. Of some 840,000 distinct CDR3 sequences in the sample, around 17% are singletons; the top ten hold 5%. The sequencing used PBMCs, mostly from graft donor cells, collected 360 days after TCRalphabeta/CD19-depleted stem cell transplant. The receptors originated from a male patient younger than 18 who had a stem cell transplant for acute lymphoblastic leukemia, so the T cells may come from the graft donor.

The chain links TRBV6-1 to TRBJ1-4, with 9 bases identical to TRBD1. CDR3 length: 13 residues. CDR1 and CDR2 (germline): MNHNS, SASEGT. V lost 6 bases and J lost 15; bases outside the gene matches: 11. CDR3 sequence reads: CASRTGTGFGLFF. The CDR3 DNA reads TGTGCCAGCAGGACCGGGACAGGGTTCGGGTTGTTTTTT.

The genes are TRBV5-1 and TRBJ2-7; a weak D match, TRBD1 (6 bases). This CDR3 is built from 14 residues. V was clipped by 4 bases and J by 6 bases, with 17 bases between them. The germline gives CDR1 SGHRS, CDR2 YFSETQ. CDR3 in amino acids: CASSPPGAPFEQYF. In DNA form, the CDR3 reads TGCGCCAGCAGCCCCCCAGGGGCCCCATTCGAGCAGTACTTC.

The J gene is TRBJ2-7, the V gene TRBV13, with D perhaps given as TRBD1 or TRBD2 (5 bases each). Per germline, CDR1 PRHDT and CDR2 FYEKMQ (reference sequence). The CDR3 is 20 amino acids. V gave up 4 bases and J gave up 6 bases, with 34 bases separating them. CDR3 coding DNA: TGTGCCAGCAGCTCGCATTCGGTGATGTCGGGGCACCTATATCGGGTCGAGCAGTACTTC. Translated, it gives CASSSHSVMSGHLYRVEQYF.

This clonotype showed up just a few times. The chain is built from TRBV7-9 and TRBJ2-1, with no clear D. The ends were cut back, 2 bases at V and 9 bases at J, with 14 bases in the middle. The CDR3 has 14 residues. Per germline, CDR1 SEHNR and CDR2 FQNEAQ (reference sequence). Here the CDR3 DNA reads TGTGCCAGCAGCTTACCCCATCCAGCCGCTGAGCAGTTCTTC. Translating gives CASSLPHPAAEQFF.

The CDR3 region has the DNA TGCGCCAGCAGCCGGGACAGGGACCAAGAGACCCAGTACTTC. Translated: CASSRDRDQETQYF. V is TRBV5-1 and J is TRBJ2-5, with 9 bases matching TRBD1. J lost 0 bases, V lost 4 bases, and 1 base had no gene match. The germline V gene encodes CDR1 SGHRS and CDR2 YFSETQ. The CDR3 has 14 residues.

A few counts support this clonotype. The chain recombines TRBV6-1 with TRBJ1-4; TRBD1 aligns across 10 bases. CDR3 size: 18 residues. Germline trimming cut 4 bases from V and 1 base from J; bases unmatched to any gene: 9. From germline, CDR1 is MNHNS and CDR2 SASEGT. The CDR3 bases are TGTGCCAGCAGTGCCGGGACAGGGGTTAGACTAACTAATGAAAAACTGTTTTTT. It is translated as CASSAGTGVRLTNEKLFF.